The TCR beta chain under discussion was sequenced for a study of blood T cell repertoires in COVID-19. As for the study in general: Samples representing acute and convalescent COVID-19 were sourced from the United States, Italy and Spain. T cells, B-cell-depleted T cells, or PBMCs provided the cDNA or gDNA that served as material.

In the authors' methods: It was from reference gene primer amplification that nucleated cell counts were estimated. TCRdb keeps only in-frame clones here, not all; method: immunoSEQ multiplex PCR. The D gene and trimming were derived from the DNA, and the V and J assignments and clone size from that table. The sample holds about 330,000 clones, 70% to 90% seen once. V lost 3 bases, J lost 2 bases, and 12 bases lay in between. This CDR3 region has 15 residues. The germline V gene has CDR1 SGDLS and CDR2 YYNGEE. V is TRBV9 and J is TRBJ1-5, with TRBD1 as a possible D gene (5 bases). Sequenced material: peripheral blood. The sequence was collected from a man between 18 and 29 years old who had recovered from COVID-19. CDR3 amino acids: CASSEGLGGNQPQHF. CDR3 DNA sequence: TGTGCCAGCAGCGAGGGACTCGGAGGCAATCAGCCCCAGCATTTT.